This T cell receptor beta chain was identified in a study of blood T cell repertoires in COVID-19. Turning to the study itself: Some COVID-19 samples were acute and others convalescent; all came from the United States, Italy and Spain. From T cells, B-cell-depleted T cells, or PBMCs came the material, which was cDNA or gDNA.

This clone was seen more than once but under ten times. As processed by the authors: Cell counts per sample came from amplifying reference gene primers. Some clones are missing from TCRdb's copy, which holds only in-frame ones; the method was immunoSEQ multiplex PCR. Clone size and V and J calls were adopted from that table, with D and trimming inferred from the DNA. The sample lists 230,000 or so clones; approximately 80% were seen once. The germline V gene has CDR1 SGHDT and CDR2 YYEEEE. Trimming stripped 0 bases from V and 0 bases from J, with 9 bases between. The CDR3 is made up of 16 amino acids.

The V call is TRBV5-6, the J call TRBJ1-4; unclear D gene. The receptor was derived from a man aged 30 to 45 with active or convalescent COVID-19. Sequenced input: peripheral blood. The DNA for the CDR3 is TGTGCCAGCAGCTTGGCGCCGACATCAACTAATGAAAAACTGTTTTTT. It specifies CASSLAPTSTNEKLFF.